The T cell receptor (beta chain) under discussion was sequenced for a study of T cell responses to AZD1222 COVID-19 vaccine. The V and J ends lost 0 bases and 6 bases respectively, with 11 bases between them. CDR3 size: 14 residues. The germline V gene encodes CDR1 KGHSH and CDR2 LQKENI. Sequencing was performed with immunoSEQ multiplex PCR; in TCRdb, only in-frame clones are kept and a portion is missing. Of 130,000 or so clones in the sample, around 94% are singletons; the top ten hold 6.6%. This sequence was found in an adult in good health. The specimen comprised peripheral blood, sampled on day 0 of AZD1222 vaccination. The chain couples TRBV18 to TRBJ1-2; no reliable D call. The CDR3 region is CASSPPVTDNGYTF. Here the CDR3 DNA reads TGTGCCAGCTCACCACCGGTGACTGACAATGGCTACACCTTC. The variable domain in full, completed from reference TRBV18 and TRBJ1-2, reads NAGVMQNPRHLVRRRGQEARLRCSPMKGHSHVYWYRQLPEEGLKFMVYLQKENIIDESGMPKERFSAEFPKEGPSILRIQQVVRGDSAAYFCASSPPVTDNGYTFGSGTRLTVV.